The 28 T cell receptor beta chains in this list originate from one sample, sequenced in a study of OX40 agonist ivuxolimab in advanced cancers. Sequenced by immunoSEQ multiplex PCR; TCRdb stores in-frame clones only, minus some. The sample has 95,000 to 150,000 clones, 85% to 90% seen once. The sequences come from CD4+ or CD8+ T cells sorted from blood, collected in a trial of the OX40 agonist ivuxolimab. The receptors here all came from an adult with an advanced solid tumor such as melanoma, head and neck, liver or kidney cancer.

This clone was observed once. The chain couples TRBV6-1 to TRBJ2-5; maybe TRBD1 (5 bases). In germline, CDR1 is MNHNS, CDR2 SASEGT. The V end was cut by 7 bases, the J end by 2 bases, with 11 bases between. This CDR3 spans 13 amino acids. CDR3 amino acids: CASNRQIQETQYF. The CDR3 nucleotides read TGTGCCAGCAACCGACAGATTCAAGAGACCCAGTACTTC.

This chain uses TRBV6-5 with TRBJ1-5; 7 bases fit TRBD1. The junction had 5 bases not matched to a gene; V was cut back by 6 bases and J by 0 bases. The CDR3 loop spans 15 amino acids. CDR1 MNHEY and CDR2 SVGAGI come from the germline V gene. CDR3 sequence reads: CASRTGIYSNQPQHF. DNA of the CDR3: TGTGCCAGCAGGACAGGGATCTATAGCAATCAGCCCCAGCATTTT.

The V and J genes are TRBV29-1 and TRBJ2-3, with D unclear. The CDR3 is 10 amino acids. V was shortened by 8 bases and J by 6 bases, with 9 bases between the two germline ends. Germline V gene lookup returns CDR1 SQVTM and CDR2 ANQGSEA. CDR3 sequence reads: CSSRYDTQYF. The CDR3 DNA reads as TGCAGCTCCCGTTACGATACGCAGTATTTT.

J is TRBJ1-1 and V is TRBV7-2; D is possibly TRBD1 (6 bases). V lost 6 bases, J lost 3 bases, and 17 bases lay in between. There are 15 residues in the CDR3. Germline CDR1 is SGHTA and CDR2 is FQGNSA. In nucleotides, the CDR3 is TGTGCCAGCAGGAAGGGGGAGATATCACACACTGAAGCTTTCTTT. It yields the protein CASRKGEISHTEAFF.

This chain joins TRBV6-4 and TRBJ1-5; D perhaps matches TRBD1 (6 bases). The CDR3 spans 13 residues. The V gene's germline CDR1 is MRHNA and CDR2 SNTAGT. The germline V and J ends were trimmed by 6 bases and 4 bases, with 10 bases remaining between them. The CDR3 reads CASSPQGNQPQHF. The CDR3 region has the DNA TGTGCCAGCAGCCCCCAGGGGAATCAGCCCCAGCATTTT.

Concerning this clone: A read error may account for a junction end that differs from germline. The chain recombines TRBV7-7 with TRBJ2-3, with TRBD2 as a possible D gene (5 bases). CDR1 is SSHAT and CDR2 is FNYEAQ in the germline V gene (reference sequence). This CDR3 is 16 amino acids long. The CDR3 spells CASSLGSPGSTDTQYF. CDR3 bases: TGTGCTAGCAGCTTAGGGTCCCCGGGAAGCACAGATACGCAGTATTTT. Combining the CDR3 with reference TRBV7-7 and TRBJ2-3 gives the whole variable domain GAGVSQSPRYKVTKRGQDVTLRCDPISSHATLYWYQQALGQGPEFLTYFNYEAQPDKSGLPSDRFSAERPEGSISTLTIQRTEQRDSAMYRCASSLGSPGSTDTQYFGPGTRLTVL.

V usage is TRBV7-2 and J usage is TRBJ2-2; D possibly uses TRBD1 or TRBD2 (5 bases each). Trimming removed 5 bases from V and 9 bases from J, with 13 bases in between. This CDR3 has 13 amino acids. CDR1 and CDR2 from the germline V gene are SGHTA and FQGNSA. The CDR3 nucleotides read TGTGCCAGCAGCGTCGGGACGGCAAGGGAGCTGTTTTTT. This gives the protein CASSVGTARELFF.

V is TRBV7-2 and J is TRBJ2-7; TRBD2 matches at 9 bases. This CDR3 has 15 amino acids. Trimming removed 3 bases from V and 3 bases from J; junction bases left unmatched: 6. From germline, CDR1 is SGHTA and CDR2 FQGNSA. CDR3 region: CASSFDWRGGYEQYF. The DNA for the CDR3 is TGTGCCAGCAGCTTTGATTGGCGGGGGGGCTACGAGCAGTACTTC.

CDR3 DNA: TGTGCCAGCTCACTCGGAAGTGGGAGGGCCATGAACACTGAAGCTTTCTTT. Residues: CASSLGSGRAMNTEAFF. The rearrangement uses TRBV18 and TRBJ1-1; D unresolved. CDR1 is KGHSH, CDR2 LQKENI, per germline. V dropped 4 bases and J dropped 0 bases, with 18 bases sitting between them. This CDR3 region has 17 residues.

V is TRBV2 and J is TRBJ1-4; 8 bases align to TRBD1. J gave up 6 bases and V 7 bases, and 7 bases lay outside the gene matches. The CDR3 has 14 amino acids. Germline V lookup: CDR1 SNHLY, CDR2 FYNNEI. In nucleotides, the CDR3 is TGTGCCAGCACTCTGACAGGGGTGGATGAAAAACTGTTTTTT. This translates into CASTLTGVDEKLFF.

The CDR3 DNA reads as TGCGCCAGCAGCTTGACAGGGGGCGTCGTCACTGAAGCTTTCTTT. This codes for CASSLTGGVVTEAFF. The rearrangement links TRBV5-1 to TRBJ1-1; 9 bases align to TRBD1. The J segment lost 4 bases and the V segment lost 1 base, leaving 5 bases of the junction unmatched. From germline, CDR1 is SGHRS and CDR2 YFSETQ. The CDR3 runs 15 residues.

This clone appeared once. J is TRBJ2-3 and V is TRBV2; the D is unclear. V was shortened by 11 bases and J by 7 bases, with 16 bases between the two germline ends. This CDR3 is built from 12 residues. CDR1 and CDR2 from the germline V gene are SNHLY and FYNNEI. The CDR3 loop reads CASRQTVYTQYF. The CDR3 DNA sequence: TGTGCCTCCCGGCAAACGGTTTATACGCAGTATTTT.

The chain couples TRBV6-5 to TRBJ1-4; TRBD1 matches at 7 bases. This CDR3 spans 12 amino acids. Trimming at V came to 6 bases and at J to 7 bases, leaving 2 bases not matched to a gene. Germline V gives CDR1 MNHEY, CDR2 SVGAGI. CDR3 DNA: TGTGCCAGCAGGGACAGGTCTGAAAAACTGTTTTTT. It yields the protein CASRDRSEKLFF.

The V call is TRBV28, the J call TRBJ1-6; unclear D gene. The CDR3 extends over 17 amino acids. Germline CDR1 and CDR2: MDHEN and SYDVKM. The V end was cut by 5 bases, the J end by 0 bases, with 14 bases between. CDR3 sequence (DNA): TGTGCCAGCAGTCCCCCAGAAGGGAGCTCCTATAATTCACCCCTCCACTTT. This gives the protein CASSPPEGSSYNSPLHF.

This chain links TRBV7-9 with TRBJ1-2, with D tentatively TRBD1 (6 bases). Trimming left V 7 bases short and J 5 bases short, with 17 bases between. The CDR3 consists of 14 residues. Germline CDR1 reads SEHNR; CDR2 reads FQNEAQ (reference sequence). The CDR3 protein is CASTLESQGYGYTF. The CDR3 DNA is TGTGCCAGCACCCTAGAGTCACAGGGATATGGCTACACCTTC. The whole variable domain, filled in from reference TRBV7-9 and TRBJ1-2, reads DTGVSQNPRHKITKRGQNVTFRCDPISEHNRLYWYRQTLGQGPEFLTYFQNEAQLEKSRLLSDRFSAERPKGSFSTLEIQRTEQGDSAMYLCASTLESQGYGYTFGSGTRLTVV.

The V and J genes are TRBV10-3 and TRBJ2-3, with a weak D call TRBD2 (6 bases). CDR3 size: 15 residues. The V gene's germline CDR1 is ENHRY and CDR2 SYGVKD. V lost 3 bases to trimming and J lost 5 bases, with 15 bases between them. CDR3 bases: TGTGCCATCAGTGACTTAAACGGGGGTGAAGATACGCAGTATTTT. It yields the protein CAISDLNGGEDTQYF.

This clone was counted a single time. The gene calls are TRBV5-4 and TRBJ2-7; a possible D gene is TRBD1 (6 bases). Trimming removed 0 bases at V and 7 bases at J, with 14 bases between. CDR3 length: 14 amino acids. Germline V gene lookup returns CDR1 SGHNT and CDR2 YYREEE (reference sequence). DNA for the CDR3: TGTGCCAGCAGCTTGGAGAACAACCAGGGGGAGCAGTACTTC. Protein: CASSLENNQGEQYF.

The rearrangement links TRBV28 to TRBJ1-5, with D hard to call. The germline V gene has CDR1 MDHEN and CDR2 SYDVKM. The CDR3 covers 12 residues. The V gene lost 5 bases and the J gene lost 8 bases, with 10 bases spanning the gap. This CDR3 reads CASSIRFEPQHF. CDR3 DNA sequence: TGTGCCAGCAGTATCAGATTTGAGCCCCAGCATTTT.

This chain links TRBV18 with TRBJ1-5; TRBD1 might be the D (6 bases). The CDR3 consists of 15 residues. Germline values: CDR1 KGHSH, CDR2 LQKENI. The V end lost 2 bases, the J end lost 6 bases, and 14 bases lay between the germline ends. The CDR3 reads CASSPNRDRGQPQHF. The CDR3 coding sequence is TGTGCCAGCTCACCAAACAGGGACCGGGGTCAGCCCCAGCATTTT.

The rearrangement joins TRBV11-3 to TRBJ2-3; TRBD1 might be the D (6 bases). Trimming took off 5 bases at V and 1 base at J, with 13 bases between the two ends. This CDR3 has 15 residues. Germline CDR1 reads SGHNT; CDR2 reads YENEEA. CDR3 sequence reads: CASSPGDLGTDTQYF. The CDR3, as DNA: TGTGCCAGCAGCCCAGGGGATTTGGGCACAGATACGCAGTATTTT.

The V and J genes are TRBV9 and TRBJ2-7; 8 nucleotides agree with TRBD1. The ends lost 3 bases at V and 7 bases at J; junction bases unmatched: 12. Per germline, CDR1 SGDLS and CDR2 YYNGEE. There are 15 residues in the CDR3. The CDR3, as DNA: TGTGCCAGCAGCGCGACCGGGACAGGTGGTGGGGAGCAGTACTTC. Translated, it gives CASSATGTGGGEQYF.

V usage is TRBV7-2 and J usage is TRBJ1-3; D might be TRBD1 (5 bases). The germline V gene has CDR1 SGHTA and CDR2 FQGNSA. V was clipped by 3 bases and J by 0 bases, with 18 bases between them. The CDR3 sequence is 18 residues long. The CDR3 reads CASSFSLPRQGSGNTIYF. The CDR3 DNA follows: TGTGCCAGCAGCTTTTCACTCCCGCGGCAGGGCTCTGGAAACACCATATATTTT.

This clone was detected once. The chain recombines TRBV11-3 with TRBJ2-7; D not resolved. The V end was cut by 5 bases, the J end by 5 bases, with 10 bases between. Germline V gene sequence: CDR1 SGHNT, CDR2 YENEEA. The length of the CDR3 is 12 residues. The CDR3 bases are TGTGCCAGCAGCCCTGCAGCGAACGAGCAGTACTTC. Translation: CASSPAANEQYF.

This clone was seen just once. The chain employs TRBV14 and TRBJ1-1, with a possible D match to TRBD1 (5 bases). CDR1 is SGHDN, CDR2 FVKESK, per germline. The CDR3 spans 13 residues. Trimming took 5 bases from V and 4 from J, leaving 11 bases between them. CDR3 loop: CASSFGGGTEAFF. CDR3 bases: TGTGCCAGCAGCTTCGGGGGGGGCACTGAAGCTTTCTTT.

The sample holds a few counts of this clone. The V call is TRBV5-1, the J call TRBJ1-1, with D possibly being TRBD1 (5 bases). The CDR3 extends over 13 amino acids. Trimming removed 1 base from V and 5 bases from J, with 9 bases in between. Germline values: CDR1 SGHRS, CDR2 YFSETQ. The DNA for the CDR3 is TGCGCCAGCAGCTTGTCCGGGGGGACTGAAGCTTTCTTT. This translates into CASSLSGGTEAFF.

J is TRBJ2-3 and V is TRBV5-5, with 9 bases that match TRBD2. The ends lost 0 bases at V and 3 bases at J; junction bases unmatched: 2. This CDR3 contains 15 residues. The V gene's germline CDR1 is SGHKS and CDR2 YYEKEE (reference sequence). CDR3 protein: CASSLGAGGTDTQYF. The CDR3 nucleotides read TGTGCCAGCAGCTTGGGAGCGGGGGGTACAGATACGCAGTATTTT.

Only one count was recorded for this clone. The chain couples TRBV2 to TRBJ2-1, with 16 bases aligning to TRBD2. This CDR3 region has 15 residues. The V gene's germline CDR1 is SNHLY and CDR2 FYNNEI. After removal of 10 bases from V and 8 bases from J, the junction contained 8 bases not matched to a gene. The CDR3 nucleotides read TGTGCCACCCAGGGACTAGCGGGGGGGCAGGATGAGCAGTTCTTC. It is translated as CATQGLAGGQDEQFF.

The chain carries TRBV5-1 and TRBJ1-1, with 9 bases lining up with TRBD1. CDR1 and CDR2 from the germline V gene are SGHRS and YFSETQ. V lost 1 base to trimming and J lost 4 bases; unmatched junction nucleotides: 14. CDR3 size: 18 residues. In nucleotides, the CDR3 is TGCGCCAGCAGCTTGCAAGACAGGGGGAATGCTTGGGGCACTGAAGCTTTCTTT. As protein: CASSLQDRGNAWGTEAFF.